Listed below are T cell receptor beta chains from one sample, sequenced in a study of beta chain features in type 1 diabetes. The assay was immunoSEQ multiplex PCR, and TCRdb's table has in-frame clones only and misses some. The sample holds around 690,000 clones; 9.5% to 15% are singletons and the top ten take around 0.12%. Sequencing used naive CD4+ T cells from blood. These receptors originate from a man between 25 and 39 years old with type 1 diabetes. The conserved cysteine and the conserved F or W are not part of the CDR3 here. The order of the fields is J gene, CDR3 length, V gene, CDR3 protein.

J: TRBJ1-1; length: 12; V: TRBV29-1; CDR3: SGGTGGAGTEAF
J: TRBJ2-3; length: 11; V: TRBV28; CDR3: ASSFQGRDTQY
J: TRBJ2-1; length: 12; V: TRBV25-1; CDR3: ASSLTGGGVEQF
J: TRBJ1-3; length: 13; V: TRBV6-5; CDR3: ASSFSSITGNTIY
J: TRBJ2-7; length: 12; V: TRBV18; CDR3: ASSPSDGSYEQY
J: TRBJ2-3; length: 12; V: TRBV7-9; CDR3: ASSLGFSTDTQY
J: TRBJ2-3; length: 11; V: TRBV2; CDR3: ASGILAADTQY
J: TRBJ1-5; length: 13; V: TRBV11-2; CDR3: ASSLAGSSNQPQH
J: TRBJ1-2; length: 13; V: TRBV7-8; CDR3: ASSPGTGGVYGYT
J: TRBJ1-5; length: 13; V: TRBV6-5; CDR3: ASANMGRDSQPQH
J: TRBJ1-6; length: 14; V: TRBV7-2; CDR3: ASSPELVAPNSPLH
J: TRBJ1-2; length: 10; V: TRBV29-1; CDR3: SVEVGNYGYT
J: TRBJ1-1; length: 13; V: TRBV29-1; CDR3: SVEDGAGVNTEAF
J: TRBJ2-7; length: 12; V: TRBV19; CDR3: ASSPDRGTYEQY
J: TRBJ2-1; length: 16; V: TRBV30; CDR3: AWSGAGGLPPGYNEQF
J: TRBJ2-7; length: 16; V: TRBV15; CDR3: ATSRGDRDPSTSYEQY
J: TRBJ2-5; length: 13; V: TRBV7-9; CDR3: ASSPSGGAGETQY
J: TRBJ2-2; length: 15; V: TRBV4-2; CDR3: ASSQDFAGGYTGELF
J: TRBJ2-7; length: 13; V: TRBV5-1; CDR3: ASRGTSESSYEQY
J: TRBJ2-5; length: 14; V: TRBV11-2; CDR3: ASSLGSGTGAETQY
J: TRBJ2-7; length: 15; V: TRBV28; CDR3: ASSGSSPGHSYYEQY
J: TRBJ2-2; length: 13; V: TRBV6-5; CDR3: ASSPRTGLNGELF
J: TRBJ2-1; length: 12; V: TRBV29-1; CDR3: SVNSGGAVNEQF
J: TRBJ2-7; length: 13; V: TRBV2; CDR3: ASSVLGQGGYEQY
J: TRBJ2-1; length: 14; V: TRBV14; CDR3: ASSQVDTSDYNEQF
J: TRBJ1-4; length: 12; V: TRBV2; CDR3: ASGPGTGLGKLF
J: TRBJ1-6; length: 13; V: TRBV12-5; CDR3: ASSDGQVYNSPLH
J: TRBJ1-2; length: 10; V: TRBV29-1; CDR3: SVRGHDYGYT
J: TRBJ1-1; length: 14; V: TRBV5-4; CDR3: ASSSPTGLSNTEAF
J: TRBJ2-3; length: 13; V: TRBV5-1; CDR3: ASTRMRVGTDTQY
J: TRBJ2-7; length: 14; V: TRBV7-9; CDR3: ASSLDSGTGYNEQY
J: TRBJ2-7; length: 12; V: TRBV18; CDR3: ASSLSPTGYEQY
J: TRBJ2-3; length: 14; V: TRBV4-3; CDR3: ASSHKAGASTDTQY
J: TRBJ1-2; length: 10; V: TRBV27; CDR3: ASSSGGYGYT
J: TRBJ1-5; length: 12; V: TRBV18; CDR3: ASSQGQGNQPQH
J: TRBJ1-1; length: 9; V: TRBV29-1; CDR3: SVEVYTEAF
J: TRBJ2-1; length: 10; V: TRBV7-2; CDR3: ASTPGPDEQF
J: TRBJ1-4; length: 14; V: TRBV14; CDR3: ASSQVLGRTNEKLF
J: TRBJ1-2; length: 10; V: TRBV28; CDR3: ASSFVDYGYT
J: TRBJ2-3; length: 13; V: TRBV30; CDR3: AWSVGARVGDTQY
J: TRBJ2-2; length: 14; V: TRBV9; CDR3: ASSVAGRGDTGELF
J: TRBJ1-6; length: 14; V: TRBV13; CDR3: ASSLGSGLVGSPLH
J: TRBJ2-1; length: 14; V: TRBV12-5; CDR3: ASGLGARPVGNEQF
J: TRBJ1-5; length: 15; V: TRBV13; CDR3: ASSLRGTATGARPQH
J: TRBJ2-7; length: 13; V: TRBV7-3; CDR3: ASSLSGLLNSEQY
J: TRBJ1-5; length: 12; V: TRBV7-2; CDR3: ASSRGQGNQPQH